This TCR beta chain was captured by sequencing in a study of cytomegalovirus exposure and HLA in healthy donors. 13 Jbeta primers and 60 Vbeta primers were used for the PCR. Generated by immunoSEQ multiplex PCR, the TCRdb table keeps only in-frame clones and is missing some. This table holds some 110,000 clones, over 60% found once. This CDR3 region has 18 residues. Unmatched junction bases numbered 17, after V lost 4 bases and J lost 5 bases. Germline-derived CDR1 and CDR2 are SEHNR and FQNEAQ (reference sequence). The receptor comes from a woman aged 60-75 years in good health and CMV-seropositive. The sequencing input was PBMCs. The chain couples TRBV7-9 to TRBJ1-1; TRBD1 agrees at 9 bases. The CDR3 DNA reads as TGTGCCAGCAGCTCAGGGGCCCTGACAGGGGGGACTCTAACTGAAGCTTTCTTT. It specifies CASSSGALTGGTLTEAFF.